This is a list of T cell receptor beta chains from one sample in a study of shared T cell receptors in the human thymus. TCRdb's table, derived via immunoSEQ multiplex PCR, lists solely in-frame clones and lacks some. The top ten hold approximately 0.02% of the sample, which has approximately 400,000 clones, approximately 95% seen once. The sample consisted of thymocytes. These receptors were taken from a human donor. Both conserved end residues are part of each CDR3. The D gene is left open where the match is weak. Clone size is given for some rows only: seen once, a few or many times, or a class if the clone is expanded.

TRBV7-9	TRBJ1-3	NA	NA	TGTGCCAGCAGCTTTGCAGGAAACACCATATATTTT	CASSFAGNTIYF
TRBV27	TRBJ2-1	NA	NA	TGTGCCAGCAGTTTAGTGACCCATAATGAGCAGTTCTTC	CASSLVTHNEQFF
TRBV27	TRBJ2-1	once	TRBD2	TGTGCCAGCAGTTGTGGGAGGGCCGAGGTTGAGCAGTTCTTC	CASSCGRAEVEQFF
TRBV5-6	TRBJ1-1	NA	TRBD1	TGTGCCAGCAGCGACGGGACAGTAATGAACACTGAAGCTTTCTTT	CASSDGTVMNTEAFF
TRBV4-1	TRBJ2-7	NA	TRBD2	TGCGCCAGCAGCCAATTTAGCCGGGCTAGCGGGAGTAACTACGAGCAGTACTTC	CASSQFSRASGSNYEQYF
TRBV28	TRBJ2-7	NA	NA	TGTGCCAGCTCCTCTCGGGCACAGGGTAAATACTACGAGCAGTACTTC	CASSSRAQGKYYEQYF
TRBV5-5	TRBJ2-2	NA	TRBD1	TGTGCCAGCAGCCCGGACAGGCCTCCCGGGGAGCTGTTTTTT	CASSPDRPPGELFF
TRBV18	TRBJ2-7	NA	TRBD2	TGTGCCAGCTCACTAGGGACTAGCGGGATAGTTACCTACGAGCAGTACTTC	CASSLGTSGIVTYEQYF
TRBV27	TRBJ2-7	NA	NA	TGTGCCAGCAGTTTACCGAGGTCCTATGAGCAGTACTTC	CASSLPRSYEQYF
TRBV28	TRBJ2-7	NA	NA	TGTGCCAGCAGTTTTGAAAGGTCCTACGAGCAGTACTTC	CASSFERSYEQYF
TRBV5-1	TRBJ2-5	NA	TRBD1	TGCGCCAGCAGTTTACGAACCACAGGGGTGGAGACCCAGTACTTC	CASSLRTTGVETQYF
TRBV10-3	TRBJ2-2	NA	NA	TGTGCCATCAGTGAGTGGGCGGGGAGAGCGAACACCGGGGAGCTGTTTTTT	CAISEWAGRANTGELFF
TRBV28	TRBJ1-1	NA	TRBD1	TGTGCCAGCAGTTTAGGGACAGCATTCCCTGAAGCTTTCTTT	CASSLGTAFPEAFF
TRBV19	TRBJ2-2	NA	TRBD1	TGTGCCAGTAGTAAGGACAGGGGGAACACCGGGGAGCTGTTTTTT	CASSKDRGNTGELFF
TRBV11-2	TRBJ1-4	once	TRBD1	TGTGCCAGCAGCGAGGGGGCAGAAAAACTGTTTTTT	CASSEGAEKLFF
TRBV27	TRBJ2-1	NA	NA	TGTGCCAGCAGTTTATCGAGTTACAATGAGCAGTTCTTC	CASSLSSYNEQFF
TRBV30	TRBJ1-5	NA	TRBD1	TGTGCCTGGAGTGTCGGGGCAGGGGGAAATCAGCCCCAGCATTTT	CAWSVGAGGNQPQHF
TRBV14	TRBJ2-1	NA	TRBD2	TGTGCCAGCAGCCAAATTAAGGCGGGAGGTGACCCCAATGAGCAGTTCTTC	CASSQIKAGGDPNEQFF
TRBV11-2	TRBJ1-2	NA	TRBD1	TGTGCCAGCAGCTTAGATCGTAGGACAGGGGGAGGCTACACCTTC	CASSLDRRTGGGYTF
TRBV28	TRBJ1-5	once	NA	TGTGCCAGCGGTTATCCGGGGGCGGGCAATCAGCCCCAGCATTTT	CASGYPGAGNQPQHF
TRBV14	TRBJ2-1	NA	NA	TGTGCCAGCCTACCTAGACAGGGCTCGGGAGCGGGAGATTTGAATGAGCAGTTCTTC	CASLPRQGSGAGDLNEQFF
TRBV6-1	TRBJ1-5	NA	TRBD1	TGTGCCAGCAGTGAAGCGAGGGGGAGGGGGCCTGGAAATCAGCCCCAGCATTTT	CASSEARGRGPGNQPQHF
TRBV30	TRBJ1-3	NA	TRBD1	TGTGCCTGGCACTACAGGGGCTTGGGCGGAAACACCATATATTTT	CAWHYRGLGGNTIYF
TRBV28	TRBJ2-1	NA	TRBD1	TGTGCCAGCAGTTTAACGCCCCGTGGGACAGTCAATGAGCAGTTCTTC	CASSLTPRGTVNEQFF
TRBV7-6	TRBJ2-7	NA	NA	TGTGCCAGCAGCCCCTCAGCTAACACGGGATCCGAGCAGTACTTC	CASSPSANTGSEQYF
TRBV7-8	TRBJ1-1	NA	NA	TGTGCCACCCATAAGGAGATGGGGTTCACTGAAGCTTTCTTT	CATHKEMGFTEAFF
TRBV2	TRBJ2-7	NA	TRBD2	TGTGCCAGCGGGTCGGACGGACTAGGTGTCTACGAGCAGTACTTC	CASGSDGLGVYEQYF
TRBV19	TRBJ2-7	NA	NA	TGTGCCAGTAGTCCCAGCCCTAGCTACGAGCAGTACTTC	CASSPSPSYEQYF
TRBV2	TRBJ2-5	NA	NA	TGTGCCAGCAGTGTTCGTCGGACTAACTGCTCGAGGACCCAGTACTTC	CASSVRRTNCSRTQYF
TRBV27	TRBJ2-7	once	TRBD1	TGTGCCAGCAGTTCCCAAAGCCGGGACAGGGGGCTGTTAGGGGATTACGAGCAGTACTTC	CASSSQSRDRGLLGDYEQYF
TRBV7-9	TRBJ2-7	NA	TRBD2	TGTGCCAGCAGCCGAGGACTAGCGGGAGATCGGCAGTACTTC	CASSRGLAGDRQYF
TRBV5-1	TRBJ2-1	NA	TRBD2	TGCGCCAGCAGACGCGGGGGAAGCTCCTACAATGAGCAGTTCTTC	CASRRGGSSYNEQFF
TRBV19	TRBJ1-2	NA	TRBD1	TGTGCCAGTAGGGGACAGAGGAGCCCCCTCGGGGGCTACACCTTC	CASRGQRSPLGGYTF
TRBV28	TRBJ1-2	NA	NA	TGTGCCAGCAGTTTGGACACAACTAACTATGGCTACACCTTC	CASSLDTTNYGYTF
TRBV10-3	TRBJ2-7	NA	TRBD2	TGTGCCTCAAGGACTAGCGGGAGAGTGTACGAGCAGTACTTC	CASRTSGRVYEQYF
TRBV25-1	TRBJ2-4	NA	NA	TGTGCCAGCAGCCAGGGGCAGGTGAACATTCAGTACTTC	CASSQGQVNIQYF
TRBV6-1	TRBJ1-5	NA	NA	TGTGCCAGCAGTGAAAAACTGTTGGAAGGGACATCCCATCAGCCCCAGCATTTT	CASSEKLLEGTSHQPQHF
TRBV29-1	TRBJ2-7	NA	TRBD1	TGCAGCGTGGGACAGGGCCATACGTACGAGCAGTACTTC	CSVGQGHTYEQYF
TRBV12-2	TRBJ1-2	NA	NA	TGTGCAAGTCGCCCCCCCTGCTGGACAGGGGTTTTTGACTATGGCTACACCTTC	CASRPPCWTGVFDYGYTF
TRBV5-4	TRBJ2-7	NA	TRBD1	TGTGCCAGCAGCTTGTCGCCCCCGGGACAGGGGGCCCACGAGCAGTACTTC	CASSLSPPGQGAHEQYF